The sequence of this TCR beta chain was determined in a study of T cell responses to AZD1222 COVID-19 vaccine. Study in general: Pooled samples include second doses given at about 4 or 12 weeks.

This CDR3 is built from 16 residues. Germline lookup yields CDR1 SNHLY and CDR2 FYNNEI. V lost 6 bases and J lost 4, with 20 bases in between. Points from the study as a whole: Clonal diversity was possibly underestimated, and white British individuals and females predominated among donors.

Profiling relied on immunoSEQ multiplex PCR, and the TCRdb table lists in-frame clones only, not all of them. The data show some 150,000 clones, just over 90% seen once. On this clone: Its target is not known.

The material sequenced was peripheral blood, taken on day 0 of AZD1222 vaccination. The source of this sequence is an adult in good health. This sequence joins TRBV2 and TRBJ2-3, with D maybe TRBD1 (7 bases). CDR3 sequence reads: CASRKSRGVFADTQYF. The DNA of the CDR3 is TGTGCCAGCAGGAAGAGCAGGGGGGTGTTCGCAGATACGCAGTATTTT.